The rows below give T cell receptor beta chains drawn from one sample of a study of blood T cells in healthy people across ages. One entry per CDR3 protein, called by TCRdb with MiXCR from the 5' RACE reads. The sample lists approximately 800,000 distinct CDR3 sequences, about 56% occurring once. The source material was blood. These receptors all come from a middle-aged man in good health. Both conserved end residues are part of each CDR3. The order of the fields is clone size, V gene, D gene, J gene, CDR3 DNA, CDR3 protein. A D gene is named only where the DNA matches it firmly. Only part of the rows carry a size: once, few, many, or a class if the clone is expanded.

.	TRBV5-4	TRBD2	TRBJ2-7	TGTGCCAGCAGCACGAGGGAGGGGACGAGGAACGAGCAGTACTTC	CASSTREGTRNEQYF
.	TRBV27	.	TRBJ1-4	TGTGCCAGCAGGGTAACCAGTGCGGCTAATGAAAAACTGTTTTTT	CASRVTSAANEKLFF
.	TRBV5-4	TRBD2	TRBJ2-3	TGTGCCAGCAGCCCTCAGGAATATAGCGGGATGAACACAGATACGCAGTATTTT	CASSPQEYSGMNTDTQYF
.	TRBV5-1	.	TRBJ2-1	TGCGCCAGCAGCAAGGGGGGGGGAGATACAAATGAGCAGTTCTTC	CASSKGGGDTNEQFF
.	TRBV2	TRBD2	TRBJ2-3	TGTGCCAGCAGTGTTAGCGGGAGCCCAGATACGCAGTATTTT	CASSVSGSPDTQYF
.	TRBV4-2	TRBD1	TRBJ1-4	TGTGCCAGCAGCCAAGTGAACAGGGGCGAAGAAAAACTGTTTTTT	CASSQVNRGEEKLFF
.	TRBV28	.	TRBJ2-7	TGTGCCAGCAGTTTAACTCGTGTCAGTTCCTACGAGCAGTACTTC	CASSLTRVSSYEQYF
.	TRBV7-3	.	TRBJ2-7	TGTGCCAGCAGCTTGACGACTAACTCCTACGAGCAGTACTTC	CASSLTTNSYEQYF
few	TRBV27	.	TRBJ1-2	TGTGCCAGCAGTTTATGGCCCGCGGGTGGCTACACCTTC	CASSLWPAGGYTF
.	TRBV6-5	TRBD1	TRBJ2-7	TGTGCCAGCAGTGATGCCGGGACAGGGGCCTACGAGCAGTACTTC	CASSDAGTGAYEQYF